This T cell receptor (beta chain) was captured in a study of T cell changes during pregnancy in multiple sclerosis. The CDR3 covers 15 residues. V was pared by 0 bases and J by 5 bases, with 9 bases between. Germline CDR1 and CDR2: SGHTS and YDEGEE. Using immunoSEQ multiplex PCR, the repertoire was profiled, and TCRdb retains in-frame clones only, with some absent. The sample holds about 68,000 clones, about 89% seen once. The source material was peripheral blood, sampled in the second trimester of pregnancy. The source of this sequence is a female donor with multiple sclerosis, enrolled in a pregnancy study. This rearrangement joins TRBV5-8 to TRBJ2-6; D is unclear. Here the CDR3 reads CASSLGPPRANVLTF. The CDR3, as DNA: TGTGCCAGCAGCTTGGGGCCACCGAGGGCCAACGTCCTGACTTTC.